Shown below are 24 T cell receptor beta chains from a single sample sequenced in a study of T cell responses to AZD1222 COVID-19 vaccine. Sequencing used immunoSEQ multiplex PCR; TCRdb keeps in-frame clones, though not all of them. The table has around 130,000 clones, 75% to 90% seen once. The sequencing here drew on peripheral blood, taken on day 0 of AZD1222 vaccination. These receptors originate from an adult in good health.

This clone appeared a single time. The V and J genes are TRBV28 and TRBJ1-2; unclear D gene. Germline V CDR1 and CDR2: MDHEN, SYDVKM. The CDR3 loop spans 11 amino acids. Trimming took 7 bases from V and 5 from J, leaving 8 bases between them. CDR3 loop: CASTNDYGYTF. The CDR3 region has the DNA TGTGCCAGCACCAACGATTATGGCTACACCTTC.

The gene calls are TRBV6-5 and TRBJ1-5, with D maybe TRBD1 (5 bases). This CDR3 is built from 14 residues. V lost 5 bases and J lost 3, with 11 bases in between. Germline V gene lookup returns CDR1 MNHEY and CDR2 SVGAGI. Written as DNA, the CDR3 is TGTGCCAGCAGTCCCGGACACTTCAATCAGCCCCAGCATTTT. It encodes CASSPGHFNQPQHF.

The gene calls are TRBV5-1 and TRBJ2-1; D may correspond to TRBD1 or TRBD2 (5 bases each). Germline lookup yields CDR1 SGHRS and CDR2 YFSETQ. V lost 1 base and J lost 2, with 10 bases in between. This CDR3 has 15 amino acids. CDR3 sequence: CASSLSGATYNEQFF. The CDR3 nucleotides are TGCGCCAGCAGCTTGTCCGGGGCGACCTACAATGAGCAGTTCTTC. The whole variable domain, remainder taken from reference TRBV5-1 and TRBJ2-1, is KAGVTQTPRYLIKTRGQQVTLSCSPISGHRSVSWYQQTPGQGLQFLFEYFSETQRNKGNFPGRFSGRQFSNSRSEMNVSTLELGDSALYLCASSLSGATYNEQFFGPGTRLTVL.

The rearrangement uses TRBV30 and TRBJ2-3; D call uncertain. The ends were cut back, 8 bases at V and 2 bases at J, with 11 bases in the middle. The CDR3 sequence is 12 residues long. Germline V lookup: CDR1 GTSNPN, CDR2 SVGIG (reference sequence). CDR3 in amino acids: CASTYSTDTQYF. The CDR3 DNA reads TGTGCCAGTACTTATTCCACAGATACGCAGTATTTT.

The genes are TRBV11-2 and TRBJ2-3, with TRBD2 identical over 7 bases. The CDR3 is 17 residues long. The junction had 9 bases not matched to a gene; V was cut back by 1 base and J by 2 bases. Germline-derived CDR1 and CDR2 are SGHAT and FQNNGV. CDR3 sequence (DNA): TGTGCCAGCAGCTTAGCCAGGGAGGGGACTATCACAGATACGCAGTATTTT. Protein: CASSLAREGTITDTQYF.

This clone was seen more than once but under ten times. V is TRBV30 and J is TRBJ2-2, with unresolved D. Per germline, CDR1 GTSNPN and CDR2 SVGIG (reference sequence). V shed 1 base and J shed 4 bases, with 4 bases lying between them. CDR3 length: 12 residues. This CDR3 is CAWSGSTGELFF. DNA of the CDR3: TGTGCCTGGAGTGGATCCACCGGGGAGCTGTTTTTT.

The chain links TRBV5-5 to TRBJ1-5; D remains unclear. Germline CDR1 and CDR2: SGHKS and YYEKEE (reference sequence). The V end was cut by 2 bases, the J end by 0 bases, with 9 bases between. The CDR3 length is 15 residues. The CDR3 spells CASSLGRDSNQPQHF. Written as DNA, the CDR3 is TGTGCCAGCAGCTTAGGACGGGATAGCAATCAGCCCCAGCATTTT.

The V call is TRBV3-1 (or the pseudogene TRBV3-2), the J call TRBJ2-3; 11 bases fit TRBD2. Losses at the gene ends were 4 bases for V and 4 bases for J; bases not matched to a gene: 10. The germline gives CDR1 LGHDT, CDR2 YNNKEL (reference sequence). The CDR3 runs to 17 residues. The CDR3 loop reads CASSLSISGGASDTQYF. The CDR3 DNA reads as TGTGCCAGCAGCCTCTCAATTAGCGGGGGGGCGTCAGATACGCAGTATTTT.

This clone was observed a handful of times. The V call is TRBV7-9, the J call TRBJ1-3; no reliable D call. The V end lost 0 bases, the J end lost 0 bases, and 9 bases lay between the germline ends. The CDR3 contains 16 residues. CDR1 SEHNR and CDR2 FQNEAQ come from the germline V gene (reference sequence). As DNA, the CDR3 is TGTGCCAGCAGCTTAGCTGGGAGTTACTCTGGAAACACCATATATTTT. It yields the protein CASSLAGSYSGNTIYF.

The rearrangement links TRBV5-4 to TRBJ2-2; no clear D. The V and J ends lost 5 bases and 0 bases respectively, with 2 bases between them. CDR1 and CDR2 (germline): SGHNT, YYREEE (reference sequence). This CDR3 contains 12 residues. The CDR3 region is CASRANTGELFF. The DNA for the CDR3 is TGTGCCAGCAGAGCGAACACCGGGGAGCTGTTTTTT.

This rearrangement joins TRBV10-3 to TRBJ2-7, with TRBD2 identical over 7 bases. J gave up 4 bases and V 8 bases, and 5 bases lay outside the gene matches. Per the germline V gene, CDR1 is ENHRY and CDR2 is SYGVKD. CDR3 length: 12 residues. The CDR3 is CAIGREEYEQYF. The CDR3 region has the DNA TGTGCCATCGGGAGGGAGGAGTACGAGCAGTACTTC.

This clone was seen just once. J is TRBJ2-7 and V is TRBV7-2, with a tentative D call TRBD2 (5 bases). V was pared by 4 bases and J by 6 bases, with 19 bases between. CDR3 length: 15 residues. Germline CDR1 SGHTA, CDR2 FQGNSA. DNA for the CDR3: TGTGCCAGCAGCTCCGGCGCGGGCCTCGGGCTCGAGCAGTACTTC. Its protein product is CASSSGAGLGLEQYF.

This chain connects TRBV30 to TRBJ2-1, with no clear D. The CDR3 consists of 14 residues. The V gene's germline CDR1 is GTSNPN and CDR2 SVGIG (reference sequence). The V and J ends lost 2 bases and 0 bases respectively, with 8 bases between them. This CDR3 reads CAWSSTNSYNEQFF. The CDR3 region has the DNA TGTGCCTGGAGTTCTACGAACTCCTACAATGAGCAGTTCTTC. The variable domain in full, completed from reference TRBV30 and TRBJ2-1, reads SQTIHQWPATLVQPVGSPLSLECTVEGTSNPNLYWYRQAAGRGLQLLFYSVGIGQISSEVPQNLSASRPQDRQFILSSKKLLLSDSGFYLCAWSSTNSYNEQFFGPGTRLTVL.

This clone showed up just a few times. CDR3 region: CASSEGQQLGNTIYF. Here the CDR3 DNA reads TGTGCCAGCAGTGAAGGGCAGCAATTAGGAAACACCATATATTTT. This chain uses TRBV2 with TRBJ1-3; D unresolved. V dropped 1 base and J dropped 4 bases, with 11 bases sitting between them. The length of the CDR3 is 15 residues. Germline-derived CDR1 and CDR2 are SNHLY and FYNNEI.

This clone was seen only once. The V and J genes are TRBV28 and TRBJ2-7; possibly TRBD1 for D (6 bases). V lost 7 bases and J 3 bases, leaving 16 bases between the germline ends. This CDR3 has 14 amino acids. CDR1 is MDHEN, CDR2 SYDVKM, per germline. This CDR3 reads CASILQGSSYEQYF. As DNA, the CDR3 is TGTGCCAGCATTCTACAGGGTAGTAGCTACGAGCAGTACTTC.

This sequence joins TRBV28 and TRBJ2-7; TRBD2 is a possible D gene (6 bases). The CDR3 is 15 amino acids. The V end lost 4 bases, the J end lost 6 bases, and 19 bases lay between the germline ends. CDR1 and CDR2 from the germline V gene are MDHEN and SYDVKM. In DNA, the CDR3 is TGTGCCAGCAGTTCCGCGGCGGGGAAGGGATTCGAGCAGTACTTC. Protein sequence: CASSSAAGKGFEQYF.

The chain employs TRBV14 and TRBJ2-5, with D hard to call. CDR1 SGHDN and CDR2 FVKESK come from the germline V gene. The CDR3 sequence is 15 residues long. The ends were cut back, 1 base at V and 0 bases at J, with 9 bases in the middle. The CDR3 loop is CASSQGRSDQETQYF. CDR3 nucleotide sequence: TGTGCCAGCAGCCAAGGGCGAAGTGACCAAGAGACCCAGTACTTC.

This clone was recorded a few times. The chain carries TRBV3-1 (or the pseudogene TRBV3-2) and TRBJ1-1; no firm D call. Trimming left V 3 bases short and J 2 bases short, with 7 bases between. The CDR3 is 13 amino acids. CDR1 and CDR2 from the germline V gene are LGHDT and YNNKEL (reference sequence). CDR3 DNA: TGTGCCAGCAGCCAGACCCCTAACACTGAAGCTTTCTTT. Translated: CASSQTPNTEAFF.

The CDR3 is CSLLAFYEQYF. Here the CDR3 DNA reads TGCAGTCTCCTAGCCTTCTACGAGCAGTACTTC. V is TRBV20-1 and J is TRBJ2-7; perhaps TRBD2 as D (5 bases). The CDR3 length is 11 residues. Trimming took off 8 bases at V and 3 bases at J, with 11 bases between the two ends. Germline CDR1 and CDR2: DFQATT and SNEGSKA (reference sequence).

This chain uses TRBV5-1 with TRBJ1-4; 7 bases are a match to TRBD1. Germline assignment: CDR1 SGHRS and CDR2 YFSETQ. The CDR3 covers 15 residues. V lost 0 bases to trimming and J lost 10 bases; unmatched junction nucleotides: 9. For the CDR3, the DNA is TGCGCCAGCAGCTTGGATCCGACAGGGTTTGGAAAACTGTTTTTT. It yields the protein CASSLDPTGFGKLFF.

The V call is TRBV18, the J call TRBJ1-4; 12 positions match TRBD1. The germline V gene has CDR1 KGHSH and CDR2 LQKENI. J was trimmed by 7 bases and V by 2 bases; bases with no gene match: 11. This CDR3 comprises 18 residues. The CDR3 nucleotides read TGTGCCAGCTCACCAGGGACAGGGGGCGCGTTTGGTGGTGAAAAACTGTTTTTT. It translates to CASSPGTGGAFGGEKLFF.

As DNA, the CDR3 is TGCGCCAGCAGCTTGGAAGGACAGGGCAACAATCAGCCCCAGCATTTT. Protein sequence: CASSLEGQGNNQPQHF. V is TRBV5-1 and J is TRBJ1-5; 8 bases line up with TRBD1. CDR1 and CDR2 from the germline V gene are SGHRS and YFSETQ. The CDR3 covers 16 residues. With 0 bases clipped from V and 3 bases from J, the junction kept 5 bases outside the gene matches.

The rearrangement links TRBV19 to TRBJ1-2; D unclear. V was shortened by 3 bases and J by 3 bases, with 5 bases between the two germline ends. Germline CDR1 LNHDA, CDR2 SQIVND (reference sequence). This CDR3 has 12 amino acids. The CDR3 is CASSITDYGYTF. The CDR3 DNA follows: TGTGCCAGTAGTATCACAGACTATGGCTACACCTTC.

The V and J genes are TRBV3-1 (or the pseudogene TRBV3-2) and TRBJ2-7; no reliable D call. The CDR3 loop spans 13 amino acids. Germline CDR1 and CDR2: LGHDT and YNNKEL (reference sequence). Trimming took off 10 bases at V and 0 bases at J, with 13 bases between the two ends. In nucleotides, the CDR3 is TGTGCCACCTCGGCAGGTCTCTCCTACGAGCAGTACTTC. Translation gives CATSAGLSYEQYF.